The clone carrying this T cell receptor (beta chain) was detected ten times or more. Its antigen is undetermined. Constant-region reverse primers amplified full-length variable regions, followed by semi-nested Nested Universal Primer A PCR. TCRdb recomputed calls from the 5' RACE reads with MiXCR, one row per CDR3 protein. The profile shows 35,000 to 50,000 distinct CDR3 sequences, about 20% of them singletons. Tregs were sorted as CD4+CD25+CD127-/low cells. General study results and limits: Larger-cohort validation covered only one TCR beta V-J rearrangement. Tumor Treg TCRs overlapped most with tumor naive CD4+ cells. In terms of TCR gene usage, tumor memory CD4+ T cells clustered together with blood and lymph node memory CD4+ cells, as well as with lymph node naive CD4+ cells.

This CDR3 has 15 amino acids. Germline lookup yields CDR1 MGHRA and CDR2 YSYEKL. With 3 bases clipped from V and 2 bases from J, the junction kept 3 bases outside the gene matches. Sequenced: Tregs sorted from blood. The TCR comes from a female donor with breast cancer. The V call is TRBV4-1, the J call TRBJ2-5; 10 positions match TRBD2. CDR3 sequence (DNA): TGCGCCAGCAGCCACACTAGCGGGACTCAAGAGACCCAGTACTTC. Residues: CASSHTSGTQETQYF.